Listed here are 7 T cell receptor beta chains from one sample, sequenced in a study of T cells in Graves' hyperthyroidism and ophthalmopathy. Amplification yielded TCR beta CDR3 regions, with RNA transcripts as the source. Primed by the HTBI set, a first-round RT-PCR was run on the TCR CDR3. TCRdb fed the multiplex PCR reads into MiXCR, producing one record per CDR3 protein. Among around 660,000 distinct CDR3 sequences listed, 45% were seen once. The specimen was peripheral blood or thyroid tissue (not recorded which). All receptors come from an adult man with Graves' disease, either hyperthyroidism or ophthalmopathy (not recorded which).

This clonotype has only one observation. CDR3 residues: CASSYGDGNSPLHF. The CDR3 DNA reads TGTGCCAGCAGCTACGGGGACGGGAATTCACCCCTCCACTTT. This chain links TRBV7-9 with TRBJ1-6, with D tentatively TRBD1 (5 bases). V was cut by 4 bases and J by 7 bases, with 11 bases left in between. CDR1 and CDR2 from the germline V gene are SEHNR and FQNEAQ (reference sequence). CDR3 size: 14 residues.

This clonotype was picked up many times. The chain links TRBV2 to TRBJ1-5, with D possibly matching TRBD1 (5 bases). V gave up 4 bases and J gave up 7 bases, with 14 bases separating them. Looked up from germline, CDR1 is SNHLY and CDR2 is FYNNEI. The CDR3 contains 14 residues. The CDR3 DNA reads as TGTGCCAGCAGTGTCGGGGGGAAGTCGCAGCCCCAGCATTTT. Translating gives CASSVGGKSQPQHF. The variable domain in full, completed from reference TRBV2 and TRBJ1-5, reads EPEVTQTPSHQVTQMGQEVILRCVPISNHLYFYWYRQILGQKVEFLVSFYNNEISEKSEIFDDQFSVERPDGSNFTLKIRSTKLEDSAMYFCASSVGGKSQPQHFGDGTRLSIL.

This clonotype was observed a few times. The chain combines TRBV20-1 with TRBJ1-5; D possibly corresponds to TRBD1 (5 bases). V was cut by 6 bases and J by 7 bases, with 25 bases left in between. Germline-derived CDR1 and CDR2 are DFQATT and SNEGSKA (reference sequence). The CDR3 length is 16 residues. This chain's CDR3 is CSAHDPDQGLGQPQHF. In nucleotides, the CDR3 is TGCAGTGCCCATGACCCGGATCAGGGTCTGGGGCAGCCCCAGCATTTT.

V usage is TRBV29-1 and J usage is TRBJ1-2; D is perhaps TRBD1 (5 bases). V was pared by 6 bases and J by 2 bases, with 10 bases between. The CDR3 length is 12 residues. The germline V gene has CDR1 SQVTM and CDR2 ANQGSEA. CDR3 DNA sequence: TGCAGCGTCCTACAGGACAACTATGGCTACACCTTC. Translated: CSVLQDNYGYTF. Based on the CDR3 plus reference TRBV29-1 and TRBJ1-2, the full variable domain is SAVISQKPSRDICQRGTSLTIQCQVDSQVTMMFWYRQQPGQSLTLIATANQGSEATYESGFVIDKFPISRPNLTFSTLTVSNMSPEDSSIYLCSVLQDNYGYTFGSGTRLTVV.

At least ten counts were recorded for this clonotype. The chain employs TRBV7-9 and TRBJ1-2; TRBD1 matches at 9 bases. The CDR3 runs to 13 residues. After removal of 11 bases from V and 4 bases from J, the junction contained 8 bases not matched to a gene. The germline V gene encodes CDR1 SEHNR and CDR2 FQNEAQ (reference sequence). The CDR3 here is CARTGERGYGYTF. In DNA, the CDR3 is TGTGCCCGGACAGGGGAGAGGGGCTATGGCTACACCTTC.

This clonotype was seen only a few times. The rearrangement links TRBV7-9 to TRBJ1-2; a weak D match, TRBD1 (6 bases). Germline V gives CDR1 SEHNR, CDR2 FQNEAQ (reference sequence). V lost 3 bases and J lost 1, with 12 bases in between. There are 15 residues in the CDR3. The CDR3 here is CASSLTGHFNYGYTF. CDR3 DNA sequence: TGTGCCAGCAGCTTGACGGGACACTTTAACTATGGCTACACCTTC.

The rearrangement joins TRBV6-6 to TRBJ1-1; D perhaps matches TRBD1 (5 bases). Germline CDR1 and CDR2: MNHNY and SVGAGI (reference sequence). The V and J ends lost 0 bases and 5 bases respectively, with 10 bases between them. This CDR3 has 14 amino acids. CDR3 sequence (DNA): TGTGCCAGCAGTTACTCGAAGCAGGGTACTGAAGCTTTCTTT. Its translation is CASSYSKQGTEAFF.